Listed here are 30 T cell receptor beta chains from one sample, sequenced in a study of blood T cell repertoires in COVID-19. The table came from immunoSEQ multiplex PCR; TCRdb's copy has only in-frame clones and leaves some out. The sample consists of about 220,000 clones, roughly nine tenths of them appearing once. Sample: peripheral blood. The receptors stem from a man aged 35-49 years with acute or convalescent COVID-19.

The gene calls are TRBV6-2 or TRBV6-3 and TRBJ2-1, with 9 bases aligning to TRBD1. CDR3 size: 15 residues. Germline-derived CDR1 and CDR2 are MNHEY and SVGEGT. V lost 5 bases to trimming and J lost 4 bases; unmatched junction nucleotides: 6. CDR3 nucleotide sequence: TGTGCCAGCAGTACGGGACAGGGCGATTACAATGAGCAGTTCTTC. It is translated as CASSTGQGDYNEQFF.

The chain combines TRBV27 with TRBJ2-3; 7 bases align to TRBD1. In germline, CDR1 is MNHEY, CDR2 SMNVEV (reference sequence). The CDR3 is 14 residues long. J gave up 6 bases and V 3 bases, and 6 bases lay outside the gene matches. In DNA, the CDR3 is TGTGCCAGCAGTTTTAGACAGGGATCCGATACGCAGTATTTT. This translates into CASSFRQGSDTQYF.

The chain carries TRBV23-1 and TRBJ2-2, with 7 bases fitting TRBD1. TRBV23-1 is designated an ORF whose function remains uncertain. The CDR3 length is 18 residues. Trimming at V came to 7 bases and at J to 6 bases, leaving 20 bases not matched to a gene. The CDR3, as DNA: TGCGCCAGCAAGCTTGAGCAGGACAGGACTCCCGATGCCGGGGAGCTGTTTTTT. It yields the protein CASKLEQDRTPDAGELFF.

The genes are TRBV29-1 and TRBJ2-1; TRBD2 matches at 10 bases. V lost 5 bases and J lost 4; bases outside the gene matches: 2. Germline loops: CDR1 SQVTM, CDR2 ANQGSEA. This CDR3 has 13 amino acids. The CDR3 spells CSVKLAGYNEQFF. The CDR3 nucleotides read TGCAGCGTTAAACTAGCGGGGTACAATGAGCAGTTCTTC.

The chain combines TRBV4-2 with TRBJ2-2, with 8 bases that match TRBD2. CDR3 length equals 15 residues. Germline lookup yields CDR1 LGHNA and CDR2 YNFKEQ. Trimming took 1 base from V and 4 from J; bases not matched to a gene: 2. The CDR3 spells CASSQATSGTGELFF. The DNA for the CDR3 is TGTGCCAGCAGCCAAGCAACTAGCGGCACCGGGGAGCTGTTTTTT.

The table lists this clone with a few counts. The rearrangement joins TRBV15 to TRBJ2-5; maybe TRBD1 (7 bases). Germline V gives CDR1 LNHNV, CDR2 YYDKDF (reference sequence). V dropped 5 bases and J dropped 0 bases, with 13 bases sitting between them. The CDR3 has 15 amino acids. Here the CDR3 reads CATSFQGGHQETQYF. DNA for the CDR3: TGTGCCACCAGCTTTCAGGGGGGTCACCAAGAGACCCAGTACTTC. Drawing the rest from reference TRBV15 and TRBJ2-5, the complete variable domain is DAMVIQNPRYQVTQFGKPVTLSCSQTLNHNVMYWYQQKSSQAPKLLFHYYDKDFNNEADTPDNFQSRRPNTSFCFLDIRSPGLGDTAMYLCATSFQGGHQETQYFGPGTRLLVL.

This chain joins TRBV21-1 and TRBJ2-2; the table calls TRBD2, which could not be checked here. TRBV21-1 is reported as a pseudogene. The CDR3 has 17 residues. The CDR3, as DNA: TGTGCCAGCAGCAAAGAAGTAACTGGACTCAACACCGGGGAGCTGTTTTTT. Encoded protein: CASSKEVTGLNTGELFF.

The chain couples TRBV6-6 to TRBJ2-7, with D perhaps TRBD1 (5 bases). CDR3 length equals 17 residues. Trimming cost V 5 bases and J 2 bases, with 22 bases left between them. CDR1 is MNHNY, CDR2 SVGAGI, per germline (reference sequence). This chain's CDR3 is CASSRFTRTPGTYEQYF. Written as DNA, the CDR3 is TGTGCCAGCAGTCGTTTCACAAGGACACCCGGAACCTACGAGCAGTACTTC.

This sequence joins TRBV4-1 and TRBJ2-3; TRBD2 might be the D (8 bases). The CDR3 sequence is 16 residues long. The ends were cut back, 2 bases at V and 5 bases at J, with 17 bases in the middle. The germline V gene encodes CDR1 MGHRA and CDR2 YSYEKL. CDR3 DNA: TGCGCCAGCAGCCAAATAGGGGGCAGCGGGGGAGATACGCAGTATTTT. Its translation is CASSQIGGSGGDTQYF.

V usage is TRBV6-5 and J usage is TRBJ2-7; 9 bases map to TRBD2. The germline V gene encodes CDR1 MNHEY and CDR2 SVGAGI. Trimming removed 7 bases from V and 1 base from J; junction bases left unmatched: 8. This CDR3 is 15 amino acids long. The CDR3 DNA is TGTGCCAGCACGACAACTAGCGGGCCTTCCTACGAGCAGTACTTC. It is translated as CASTTTSGPSYEQYF.

The CDR3 spells CASSDSQTSETQYF. The CDR3 coding sequence is TGTGCCAGCAGTGACTCACAGACCTCGGAGACCCAGTACTTC. The chain uses TRBV6-4 and TRBJ2-5, with no clear D. The CDR3 sequence is 14 residues long. Germline CDR1 and CDR2: MRHNA and SNTAGT. V shed 0 bases and J shed 5 bases, with 10 bases lying between them.

The chain combines TRBV7-2 with TRBJ1-6; TRBD1 agrees at 8 bases. This CDR3 is 15 amino acids long. The junction had 13 bases not matched to a gene; V was cut back by 10 bases and J by 8 bases. The germline V gene encodes CDR1 SGHTA and CDR2 FQGNSA. The CDR3: CAIPLTGASDSPLHF. CDR3 nucleotide sequence: TGTGCCATCCCACTGACAGGGGCCTCAGATTCACCCCTCCACTTT.

This chain joins TRBV3-1 (or the pseudogene TRBV3-2) and TRBJ2-1; 9 nucleotides align to TRBD2. With 3 bases clipped from V and 16 bases from J, the junction kept 7 bases outside the gene matches. This CDR3 is built from 12 residues. CDR1 LGHDT and CDR2 YNNKEL come from the germline V gene (reference sequence). CDR3 sequence reads: CASSQGPGLAFF. The CDR3 DNA follows: TGTGCCAGCAGCCAGGGTCCGGGACTAGCATTCTTC.

This chain links TRBV14 with TRBJ1-1; D is unclear. The germline CDR1 and CDR2 sequences are SGHDN and FVKESK. Trimming took off 0 bases at V and 8 bases at J, with 10 bases between the two ends. The CDR3 spans 13 residues. The CDR3: CASSQDLQTEAFF. Written as DNA, the CDR3 is TGTGCCAGCAGCCAAGATTTACAGACGGAAGCTTTCTTT.

V and J are TRBV6-5 and TRBJ2-5; TRBD2 might be the D (5 bases). Trimming pared 6 bases from V and 4 bases from J, leaving 18 bases between. Per germline, CDR1 MNHEY and CDR2 SVGAGI. The CDR3 runs to 15 residues. The CDR3 coding sequence is TGTGCCAGCAGCCTTGGACTTACCTCCCCAGAGACCCAGTACTTC. It codes for CASSLGLTSPETQYF.

CDR3 sequence reads: CASSGIGTRLDGYTF. The CDR3 DNA reads TGTGCCAGCAGTGGAATCGGGACTCGACTAGATGGCTACACCTTC. The chain joins TRBV27 to TRBJ1-2; tentatively, D is TRBD1 (5 bases). Germline V CDR1 and CDR2: MNHEY, SMNVEV (reference sequence). The CDR3 is 15 amino acids. The V end lost 5 bases, the J end lost 6 bases, and 19 bases lay between the germline ends.

This clone has a single count. This rearrangement joins TRBV14 to TRBJ2-2; D unclear. Trimming shortened V by 4 bases and J by 6 bases, and 9 bases separated the two germline ends. The CDR3 is 13 amino acids. Germline V gene sequence: CDR1 SGHDN, CDR2 FVKESK. CDR3 loop: CASSPDIAGELFF. The CDR3 DNA follows: TGTGCCAGCAGCCCTGACATAGCCGGGGAGCTGTTTTTT.

This clone was detected once. The chain combines TRBV19 with TRBJ1-2, with TRBD1 identical over 8 bases. Germline V CDR1 and CDR2: LNHDA, SQIVND (reference sequence). This CDR3 comprises 15 residues. V shed 8 bases and J 0 bases; nucleotides not matched to a gene: 8. The CDR3 nucleotides are TGTGCCAGTTCGGGACAGGAAGCCGCTAACTATGGCTACACCTTC. Its translation: CASSGQEAANYGYTF.

The CDR3 sequence is CASTRRTGDHYGYTF. CDR3 nucleotide sequence: TGTGCCAGCACCCGCCGGACAGGGGATCACTATGGCTACACCTTC. V usage is TRBV6-5 and J usage is TRBJ1-2, with TRBD1 identical over 9 bases. CDR3 size: 15 residues. V lost 7 bases and J lost 3; bases outside the gene matches: 9. Germline CDR1 and CDR2: MNHEY and SVGAGI.

The V gene is TRBV29-1, the J gene TRBJ2-7; 8 positions match TRBD2. This CDR3 has 13 amino acids. Trimming took 5 bases from V and 5 from J; bases not matched to a gene: 8. In germline, CDR1 is SQVTM, CDR2 ANQGSEA. CDR3 amino acids: CSVRGGLVHEQYF. CDR3 sequence (DNA): TGCAGCGTTCGCGGGGGACTAGTCCACGAGCAGTACTTC.

This chain connects TRBV3-1 (or the pseudogene TRBV3-2) to TRBJ2-7; 10 nucleotides align to TRBD1. V trimming: 3 bases; J trimming: 2 bases; junction bases outside the gene matches: 4. This CDR3 is 15 amino acids long. CDR1 and CDR2 from the germline V gene are LGHDT and YNNKEL (reference sequence). Written as DNA, the CDR3 is TGTGCCAGCAGCCACGACAGGGGGCAAACCTACGAGCAGTACTTC. Translating gives CASSHDRGQTYEQYF.

Remarks on this clone: This same CDR3 is encoded by further DNA sequences in the sample. The CDR3 nucleotides read TGTGCCAGCAGCTTCGGGACAGGTGACTACGAGCAGTACTTC. Residues: CASSFGTGDYEQYF. The chain employs TRBV11-2 and TRBJ2-7; 8 bases fit TRBD1. Germline values: CDR1 SGHAT, CDR2 FQNNGV. This CDR3 comprises 14 residues. V lost 3 bases and J lost 3; bases outside the gene matches: 4.

This clone was counted between two and nine times. V is TRBV7-8 and J is TRBJ1-4; 11 bases agree with TRBD1. CDR1 SGHVS and CDR2 FQNEAQ come from the germline V gene. The CDR3 totals 17 residues. Trimming cost V 3 bases and J 7 bases; bases outside gene matches: 10. DNA for the CDR3: TGTGCCAGCAGCTTCTCGGACAGGGGGCGGGGTGGTGAAAAACTGTTTTTT. It codes for CASSFSDRGRGGEKLFF.

The chain couples TRBV6-2 or TRBV6-3 to TRBJ1-5; D is possibly TRBD1 (6 bases). Germline-derived CDR1 and CDR2 are MNHEY and SVGEGT. The germline V and J ends were trimmed by 6 bases and 3 bases, with 12 bases remaining between them. This CDR3 has 14 residues. Here the CDR3 reads CASSRTDLNQPQHF. CDR3 nucleotides: TGTGCCAGCAGCCGGACAGACCTCAATCAGCCCCAGCATTTT.

V is TRBV6-2 or TRBV6-3 and J is TRBJ2-7; possibly TRBD2 for D (5 bases). The CDR3 runs to 13 residues. Germline loops: CDR1 MNHEY, CDR2 SVGEGT. The V end was cut by 5 bases, the J end by 4 bases, with 12 bases between. The CDR3, as DNA: TGTGCCAGCAGTACGAGGGATTATTACGAGCAGTACTTC. This gives the protein CASSTRDYYEQYF.

This clone has only one observation. This rearrangement joins TRBV28 to TRBJ2-7; TRBD2 matches at 11 bases. This CDR3 comprises 19 residues. Trimming at V came to 1 base and at J to 0 bases, leaving 11 bases not matched to a gene. Germline CDR1 MDHEN, CDR2 SYDVKM. The CDR3 protein is CASSLSAPSGGLHSYEQYF. CDR3 coding DNA: TGTGCCAGCAGTTTATCCGCTCCTAGCGGGGGGCTCCACTCCTACGAGCAGTACTTC.

The gene calls are TRBV14 and TRBJ1-6; D ambiguous. V gave up 4 bases and J gave up 5 bases, with 15 bases separating them. Germline V lookup: CDR1 SGHDN, CDR2 FVKESK. This CDR3 has 16 amino acids. This chain's CDR3 is CASSPRPPGNNSPLHF. The CDR3 coding sequence is TGTGCCAGCAGCCCCCGGCCGCCAGGTAATAATTCACCCCTCCACTTT.

DNA of the CDR3: TGTGCCAGTAGTATTGGGCCTTATGGGGGGGAGATCCTGGAGCAGTACTTC. It translates to CASSIGPYGGEILEQYF. The chain is built from TRBV19 and TRBJ2-7; 7 nucleotides align to TRBD2. Germline trimming cut 3 bases from V and 7 bases from J; bases unmatched to any gene: 18. Per the germline V gene, CDR1 is LNHDA and CDR2 is SQIVND (reference sequence). The CDR3 has 17 residues.

The table lists this clone with a count of one. The V and J genes are TRBV6-5 and TRBJ2-3; TRBD2 is a possible D gene (6 bases). Per the germline V gene, CDR1 is MNHEY and CDR2 is SVGAGI. The CDR3 spans 15 residues. V was trimmed by 4 bases and J by 7 bases, leaving 18 bases between them. The chain's CDR3 is CASSSQLGGVHTQYF. CDR3 nucleotide sequence: TGTGCCAGCAGTTCCCAGCTGGGCGGGGTCCATACGCAGTATTTT.

J is TRBJ2-7 and V is TRBV4-2; 8 bases align to TRBD1. Trimming removed 2 bases from V and 2 bases from J; junction bases left unmatched: 5. This CDR3 region has 15 residues. Per germline, CDR1 LGHNA and CDR2 YNFKEQ. The CDR3 DNA sequence: TGTGCCAGCAGCCAAACAGTGGGACAGGCCTACGAGCAGTACTTC. Its protein is CASSQTVGQAYEQYF.